This TCR beta chain came from a study of CD8+CD57+ T cells in acquired aplastic anemia. Genomic DNA constituted the template upon which TCR beta VDJ and CDR3 profiling was performed. From the reads, TCRdb called clonotypes with MiXCR, one entry per CDR3 protein. The repertoire includes roughly 250,000 distinct CDR3 sequences, less than 85% of them detected once, and about 41% sits in the top ten. Germline CDR1 and CDR2: SGHNT and YENEEA. The CDR3 spans 14 residues. V lost 0 bases to trimming and J lost 7 bases, with 7 bases between them. All patients picked for sequencing had shown, by flow cytometry, an expansion of CD8+CD57+ cells.

This rearrangement joins TRBV11-3 to TRBJ2-6; no clear D gene. Sequenced material: sorted CD4+, CD8+, or CD8+CD57+ T cells (not recorded which) from PBMCs. The clonotype was recovered from a human donor with aplastic anemia. CDR3 sequence (DNA): TGTGCCAGCAGCTTAGATCTGACAGCCAACGTCCTGACTTTC. Translated, it gives CASSLDLTANVLTF.